This TCR beta chain was identified in a study of T cells in Graves' hyperthyroidism and ophthalmopathy. Study outcomes and limitations: Most expanded thyroid clonotypes above 0.001 recurred in blood.

V dropped 6 bases and J dropped 4 bases, with 9 bases sitting between them. The CDR3 is 11 residues long. Looked up from germline, CDR1 is DFQATT and CDR2 is SNEGSKA (reference sequence). At least ten counts were recorded for this clonotype. The antigen remains undetermined. There were TCR beta CDR3 regions amplified from RNA transcripts. The HTBI set primed first-round TCR CDR3 RT-PCR. Using its own MiXCR run on the multiplex PCR reads, TCRdb lists one record per CDR3 protein. The top ten clones hold 3.5% to 4% of a sample with under 650,000 distinct CDR3 sequences, around 16% of them seen once. The rearrangement uses TRBV20-1 and TRBJ1-2; a possible D gene is TRBD1 (6 bases). Sequenced material: blood. This clonotype originated in a woman in her 30s with Graves' hyperthyroidism. The CDR3 sequence: CSAGGVYGYTF. As DNA, the CDR3 is TGCAGTGCAGGGGGTGTCTATGGCTACACCTTC.